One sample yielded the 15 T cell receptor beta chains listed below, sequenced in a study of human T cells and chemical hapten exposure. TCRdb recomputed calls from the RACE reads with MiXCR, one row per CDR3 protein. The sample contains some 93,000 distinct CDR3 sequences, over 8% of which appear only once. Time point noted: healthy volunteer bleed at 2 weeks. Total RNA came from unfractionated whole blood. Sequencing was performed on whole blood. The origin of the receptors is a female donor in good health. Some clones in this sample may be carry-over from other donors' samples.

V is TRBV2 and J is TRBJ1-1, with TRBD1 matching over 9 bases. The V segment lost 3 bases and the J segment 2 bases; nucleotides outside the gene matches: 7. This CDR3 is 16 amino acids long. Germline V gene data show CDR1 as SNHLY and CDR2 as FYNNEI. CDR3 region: CASSEGTGNFNTEAFF. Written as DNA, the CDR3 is TGTGCCAGCAGTGAGGGGACAGGGAACTTTAACACTGAAGCTTTCTTT. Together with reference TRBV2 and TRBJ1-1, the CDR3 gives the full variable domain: EPEVTQTPSHQVTQMGQEVILRCVPISNHLYFYWYRQILGQKVEFLVSFYNNEISEKSEIFDDQFSVERPDGSNFTLKIRSTKLEDSAMYFCASSEGTGNFNTEAFFGQGTRLTVV.

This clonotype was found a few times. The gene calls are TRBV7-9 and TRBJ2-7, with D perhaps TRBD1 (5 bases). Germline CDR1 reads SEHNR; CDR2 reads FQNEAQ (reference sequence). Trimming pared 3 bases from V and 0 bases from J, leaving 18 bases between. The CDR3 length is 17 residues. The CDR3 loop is CASSFPVTGPSSYEQYF. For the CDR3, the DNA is TGTGCCAGCAGCTTCCCTGTCACAGGCCCGAGCTCCTACGAGCAGTACTTC.

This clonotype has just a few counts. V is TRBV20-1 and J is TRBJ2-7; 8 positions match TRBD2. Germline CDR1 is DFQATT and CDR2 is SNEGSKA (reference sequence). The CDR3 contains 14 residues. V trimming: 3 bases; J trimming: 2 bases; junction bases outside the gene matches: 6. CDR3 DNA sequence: TGCAGTGCTAGTCGGCGGGAGGCCCCCTACGAGCAGTACTTC. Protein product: CSASRREAPYEQYF.

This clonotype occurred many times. Here the CDR3 reads CASSPTGEGSTEAFF. In DNA form, the CDR3 reads TGTGCCAGCAGTCCGACAGGGGAGGGATCCACTGAAGCTTTCTTT. The chain joins TRBV25-1 to TRBJ1-1; 8 bases agree with TRBD1. Germline assignment: CDR1 MGHDK and CDR2 SYGVNS. Trimming at V came to 5 bases and at J to 4 bases, leaving 9 bases not matched to a gene. The CDR3 has 15 residues.

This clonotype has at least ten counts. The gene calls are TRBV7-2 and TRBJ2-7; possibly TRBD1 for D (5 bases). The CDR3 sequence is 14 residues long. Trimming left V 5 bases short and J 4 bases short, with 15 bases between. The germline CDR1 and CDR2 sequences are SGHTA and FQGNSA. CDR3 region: CASSLSRDMYEQYF. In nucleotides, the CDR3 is TGTGCCAGCAGCCTGAGCAGGGATATGTACGAGCAGTACTTC.

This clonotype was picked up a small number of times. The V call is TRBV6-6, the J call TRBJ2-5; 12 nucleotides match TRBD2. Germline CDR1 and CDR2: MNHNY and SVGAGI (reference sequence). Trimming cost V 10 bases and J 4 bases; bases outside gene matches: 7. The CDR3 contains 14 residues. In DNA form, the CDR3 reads TGTGCCACGAGCCCGGGACTAGCGGGAGAGACCCAGTACTTC. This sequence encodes CATSPGLAGETQYF.

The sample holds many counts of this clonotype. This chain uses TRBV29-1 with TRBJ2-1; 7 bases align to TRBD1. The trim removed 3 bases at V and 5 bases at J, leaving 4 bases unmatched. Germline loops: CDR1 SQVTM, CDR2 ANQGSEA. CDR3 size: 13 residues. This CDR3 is CSVEGTVDNEQFF. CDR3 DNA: TGCAGCGTTGAGGGGACAGTTGACAATGAGCAGTTCTTC.

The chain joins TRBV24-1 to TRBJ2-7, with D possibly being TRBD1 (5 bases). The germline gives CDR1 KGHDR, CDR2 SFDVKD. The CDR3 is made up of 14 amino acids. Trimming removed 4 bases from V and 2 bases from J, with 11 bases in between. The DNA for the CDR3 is TGTGCCACCAGTGACCTCGACAGACCCTACGAGCAGTACTTC. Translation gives CATSDLDRPYEQYF.

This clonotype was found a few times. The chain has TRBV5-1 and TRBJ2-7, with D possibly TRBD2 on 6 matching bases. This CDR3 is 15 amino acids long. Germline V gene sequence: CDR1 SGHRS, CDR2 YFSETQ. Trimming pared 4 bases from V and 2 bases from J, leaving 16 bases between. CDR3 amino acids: CASSPDGTGTYEQYF. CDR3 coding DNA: TGCGCCAGCAGCCCCGACGGGACTGGAACCTACGAGCAGTACTTC.

CDR3 DNA: TGTGCCAGCACAAAGGGCGACGAGCAGTACTTC. It is translated as CASTKGDEQYF. The gene calls are TRBV11-2 and TRBJ2-7, with D unresolved. The CDR3 runs to 11 residues. The ends were cut back, 7 bases at V and 5 bases at J, with 9 bases in the middle. Per germline, CDR1 SGHAT and CDR2 FQNNGV.

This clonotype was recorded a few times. CDR3: CASSFSTGVREQYF. CDR3 in DNA: TGTGCCAGCAGTTTCTCAACGGGAGTACGGGAGCAGTACTTC. The rearrangement uses TRBV28 and TRBJ2-7; D might be TRBD2 (6 bases). Germline CDR1 reads MDHEN; CDR2 reads SYDVKM. The CDR3 has 14 amino acids. Trimming shortened V by 3 bases and J by 7 bases, and 16 bases separated the two germline ends.

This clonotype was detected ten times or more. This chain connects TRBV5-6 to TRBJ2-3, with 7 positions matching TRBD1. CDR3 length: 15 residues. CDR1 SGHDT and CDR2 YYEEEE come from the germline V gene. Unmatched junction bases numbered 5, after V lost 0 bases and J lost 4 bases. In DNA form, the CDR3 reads TGTGCCAGCAGCTTGGGGGACAGTTCCTCAGATACGCAGTATTTT. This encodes CASSLGDSSSDTQYF. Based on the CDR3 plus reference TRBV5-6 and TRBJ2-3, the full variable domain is DAGVTQSPTHLIKTRGQQVTLRCSPKSGHDTVSWYQQALGQGPQFIFQYYEEEERQRGNFPDRFSGHQFPNYSSELNVNALLLGDSALYLCASSLGDSSSDTQYFGPGTRLTVL.

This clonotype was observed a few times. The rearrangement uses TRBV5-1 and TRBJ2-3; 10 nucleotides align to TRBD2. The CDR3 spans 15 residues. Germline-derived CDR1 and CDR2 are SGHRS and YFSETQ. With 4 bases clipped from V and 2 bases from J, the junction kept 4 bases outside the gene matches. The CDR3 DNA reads TGCGCCAGCAGCCTCACTAGCGGGGCCACAGATACGCAGTATTTT. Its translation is CASSLTSGATDTQYF.

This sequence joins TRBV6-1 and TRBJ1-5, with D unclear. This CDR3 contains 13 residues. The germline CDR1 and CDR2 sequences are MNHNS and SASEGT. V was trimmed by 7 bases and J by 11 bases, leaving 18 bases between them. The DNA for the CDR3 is TGTGCCAGCACCTCGGTGACCCGGTGGGCCCAGCATTTT. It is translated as CASTSVTRWAQHF.

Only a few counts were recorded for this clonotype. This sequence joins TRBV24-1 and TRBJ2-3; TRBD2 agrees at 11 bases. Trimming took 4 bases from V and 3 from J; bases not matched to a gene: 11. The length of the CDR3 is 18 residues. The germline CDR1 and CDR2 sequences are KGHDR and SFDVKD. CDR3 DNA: TGTGCCACCAGTGACCCACTAGCGGGAGTGAGGGAGACAGATACGCAGTATTTT. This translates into CATSDPLAGVRETDTQYF.